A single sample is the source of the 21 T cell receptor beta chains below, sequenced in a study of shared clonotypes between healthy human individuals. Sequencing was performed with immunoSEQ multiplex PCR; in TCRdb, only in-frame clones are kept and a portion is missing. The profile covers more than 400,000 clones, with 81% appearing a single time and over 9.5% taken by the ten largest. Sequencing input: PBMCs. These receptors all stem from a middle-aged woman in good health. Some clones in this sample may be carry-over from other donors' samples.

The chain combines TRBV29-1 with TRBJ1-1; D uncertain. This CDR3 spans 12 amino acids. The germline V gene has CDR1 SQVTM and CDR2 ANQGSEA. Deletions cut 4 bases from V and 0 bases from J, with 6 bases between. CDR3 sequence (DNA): TGCAGCGTTGGAAGGATGAACACTGAAGCTTTCTTT. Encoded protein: CSVGRMNTEAFF.

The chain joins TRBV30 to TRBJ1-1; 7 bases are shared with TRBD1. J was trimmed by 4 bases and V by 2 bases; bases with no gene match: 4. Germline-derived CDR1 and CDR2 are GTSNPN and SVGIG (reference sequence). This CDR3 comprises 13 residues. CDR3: CAWSLAGGTEAFF. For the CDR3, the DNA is TGTGCCTGGAGTCTAGCAGGGGGCACTGAAGCTTTCTTT.

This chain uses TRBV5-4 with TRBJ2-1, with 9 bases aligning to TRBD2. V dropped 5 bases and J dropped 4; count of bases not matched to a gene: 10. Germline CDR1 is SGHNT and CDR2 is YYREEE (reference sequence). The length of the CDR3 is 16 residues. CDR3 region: CASSSQAGGNYNEQFF. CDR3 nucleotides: TGTGCCAGCAGTTCCCAAGCGGGAGGAAATTACAATGAGCAGTTCTTC.

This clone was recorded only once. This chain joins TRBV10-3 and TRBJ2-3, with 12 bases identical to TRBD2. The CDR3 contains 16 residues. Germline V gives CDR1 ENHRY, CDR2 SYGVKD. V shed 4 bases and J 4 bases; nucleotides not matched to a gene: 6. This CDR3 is CAISVRLAGVSDTQYF. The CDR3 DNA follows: TGTGCCATCAGTGTGAGACTAGCGGGAGTATCAGATACGCAGTATTTT.

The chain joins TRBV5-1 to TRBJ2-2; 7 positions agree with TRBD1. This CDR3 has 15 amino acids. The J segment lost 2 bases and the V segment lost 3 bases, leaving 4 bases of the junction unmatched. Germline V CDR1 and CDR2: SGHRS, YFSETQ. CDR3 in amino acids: CASSYGQVNTGELFF. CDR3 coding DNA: TGCGCCAGCAGCTACGGACAGGTCAACACCGGGGAGCTGTTTTTT.

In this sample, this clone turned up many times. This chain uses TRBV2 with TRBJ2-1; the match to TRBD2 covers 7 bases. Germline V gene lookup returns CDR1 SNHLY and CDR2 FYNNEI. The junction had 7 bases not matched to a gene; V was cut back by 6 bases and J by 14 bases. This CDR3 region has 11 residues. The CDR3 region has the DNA TGTGCCAGCAGGGCCCTAGCGGACAAGTTCTTC. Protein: CASRALADKFF.

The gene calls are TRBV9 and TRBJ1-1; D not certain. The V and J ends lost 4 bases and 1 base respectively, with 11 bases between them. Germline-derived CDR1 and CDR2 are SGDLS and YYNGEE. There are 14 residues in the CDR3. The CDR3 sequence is CASSQGSKNTEAFF. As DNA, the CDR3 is TGTGCCAGCAGCCAAGGTAGTAAGAACACTGAAGCTTTCTTT. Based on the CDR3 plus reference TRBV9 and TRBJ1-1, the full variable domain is DSGVTQTPKHLITATGQRVTLRCSPRSGDLSVYWYQQSLDQGLQFLIQYYNGEERAKGNILERFSAQQFPDLHSELNLSSLELGDSALYFCASSQGSKNTEAFFGQGTRLTVV.

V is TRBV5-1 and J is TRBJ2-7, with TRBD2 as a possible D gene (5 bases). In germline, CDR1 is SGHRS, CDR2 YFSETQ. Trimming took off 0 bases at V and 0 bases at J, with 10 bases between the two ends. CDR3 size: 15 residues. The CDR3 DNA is TGCGCCAGCAGCTTGGGGTCGGGGTCCTCCTACGAGCAGTACTTC. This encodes CASSLGSGSSYEQYF.

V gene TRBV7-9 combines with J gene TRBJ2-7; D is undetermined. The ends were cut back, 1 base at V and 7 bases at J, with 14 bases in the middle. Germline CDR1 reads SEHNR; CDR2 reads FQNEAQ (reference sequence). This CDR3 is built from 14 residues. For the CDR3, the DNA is TGTGCCAGCAGCTTAGACCCCTCCGTTATGGAGCAGTACTTC. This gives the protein CASSLDPSVMEQYF. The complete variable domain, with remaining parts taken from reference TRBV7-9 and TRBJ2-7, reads DTGVSQNPRHKITKRGQNVTFRCDPISEHNRLYWYRQTLGQGPEFLTYFQNEAQLEKSRLLSDRFSAERPKGSFSTLEIQRTEQGDSAMYLCASSLDPSVMEQYFGPGTRLTVT.

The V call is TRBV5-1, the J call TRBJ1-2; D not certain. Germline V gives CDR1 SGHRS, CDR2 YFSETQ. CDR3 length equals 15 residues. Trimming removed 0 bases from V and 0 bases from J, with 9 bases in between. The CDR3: CASSLGVGPNYGYTF. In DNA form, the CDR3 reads TGCGCCAGCAGCTTGGGGGTCGGGCCTAACTATGGCTACACCTTC.

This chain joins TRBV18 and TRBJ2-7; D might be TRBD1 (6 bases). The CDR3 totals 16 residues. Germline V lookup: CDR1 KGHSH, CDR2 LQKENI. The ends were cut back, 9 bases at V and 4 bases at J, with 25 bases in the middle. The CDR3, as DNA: TGTGCCAGTTCAAAGTCACGGGACATTTTAGGGTACGAGCAGTACTTC. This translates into CASSKSRDILGYEQYF.

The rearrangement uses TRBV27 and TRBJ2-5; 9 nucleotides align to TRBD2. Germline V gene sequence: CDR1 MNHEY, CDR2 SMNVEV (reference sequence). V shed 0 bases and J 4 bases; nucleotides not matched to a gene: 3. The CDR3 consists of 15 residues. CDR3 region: CASSLSSGSRETQYF. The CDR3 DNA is TGTGCCAGCAGTTTATCTAGCGGGAGCAGAGAGACCCAGTACTTC.

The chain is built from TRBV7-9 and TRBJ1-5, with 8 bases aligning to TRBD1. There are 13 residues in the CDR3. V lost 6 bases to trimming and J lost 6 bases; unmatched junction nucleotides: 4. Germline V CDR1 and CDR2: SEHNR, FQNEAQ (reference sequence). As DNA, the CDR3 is TGTGCCAGCAGACAGGGGACAGGTCAGCCCCAGCATTTT. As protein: CASRQGTGQPQHF. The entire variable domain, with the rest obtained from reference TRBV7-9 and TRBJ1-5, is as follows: DTGVSQNPRHKITKRGQNVTFRCDPISEHNRLYWYRQTLGQGPEFLTYFQNEAQLEKSRLLSDRFSAERPKGSFSTLEIQRTEQGDSAMYLCASRQGTGQPQHFGDGTRLSIL.

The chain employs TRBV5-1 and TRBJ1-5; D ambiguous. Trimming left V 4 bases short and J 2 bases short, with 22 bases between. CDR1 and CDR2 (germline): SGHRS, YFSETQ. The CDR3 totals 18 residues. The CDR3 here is CASSLVLPRYRGNQPQHF. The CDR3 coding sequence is TGCGCCAGCAGCCTCGTTCTCCCGAGATACAGAGGCAATCAGCCCCAGCATTTT. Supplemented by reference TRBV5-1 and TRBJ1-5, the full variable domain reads KAGVTQTPRYLIKTRGQQVTLSCSPISGHRSVSWYQQTPGQGLQFLFEYFSETQRNKGNFPGRFSGRQFSNSRSEMNVSTLELGDSALYLCASSLVLPRYRGNQPQHFGDGTRLSIL.

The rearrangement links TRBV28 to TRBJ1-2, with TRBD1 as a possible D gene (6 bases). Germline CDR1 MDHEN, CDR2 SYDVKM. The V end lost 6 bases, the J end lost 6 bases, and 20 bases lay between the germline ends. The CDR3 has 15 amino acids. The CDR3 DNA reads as TGTGCCAGCAGCCCAACCCCAGGGGAAGCGCATGGCTACACCTTC. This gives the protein CASSPTPGEAHGYTF.

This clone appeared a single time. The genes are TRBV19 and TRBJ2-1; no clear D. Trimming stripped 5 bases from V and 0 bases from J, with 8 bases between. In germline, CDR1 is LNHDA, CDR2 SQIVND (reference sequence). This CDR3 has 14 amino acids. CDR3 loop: CASSLVSSYNEQFF. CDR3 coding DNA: TGTGCCAGTAGTCTCGTCAGCTCCTACAATGAGCAGTTCTTC.

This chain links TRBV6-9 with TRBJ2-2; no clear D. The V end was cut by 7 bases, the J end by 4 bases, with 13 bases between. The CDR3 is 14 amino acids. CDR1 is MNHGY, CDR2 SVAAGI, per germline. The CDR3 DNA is TGTGCCAGCAAAGGCGACCTAATCACCGGGGAGCTGTTTTTT. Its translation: CASKGDLITGELFF.

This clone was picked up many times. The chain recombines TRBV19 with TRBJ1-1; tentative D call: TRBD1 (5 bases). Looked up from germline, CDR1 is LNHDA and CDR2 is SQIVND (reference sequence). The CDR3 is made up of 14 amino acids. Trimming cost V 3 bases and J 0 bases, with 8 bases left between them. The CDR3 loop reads CASSMQGMNTEAFF. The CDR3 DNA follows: TGTGCCAGTAGTATGCAGGGCATGAACACTGAAGCTTTCTTT.

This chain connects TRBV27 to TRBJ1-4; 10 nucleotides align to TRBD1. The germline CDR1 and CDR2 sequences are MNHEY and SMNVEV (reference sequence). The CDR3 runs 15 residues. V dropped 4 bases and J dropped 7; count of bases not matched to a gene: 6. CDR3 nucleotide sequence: TGTGCCAGCAGTTCCGGGACAGGGGACCTTGAAAAACTGTTTTTT. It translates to CASSSGTGDLEKLFF.

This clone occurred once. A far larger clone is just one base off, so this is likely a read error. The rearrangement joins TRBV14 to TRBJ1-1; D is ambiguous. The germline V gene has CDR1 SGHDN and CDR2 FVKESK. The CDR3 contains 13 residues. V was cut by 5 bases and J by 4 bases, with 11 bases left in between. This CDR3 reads CASSKVDGTEAFF. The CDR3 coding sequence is TGTGCCAGCAGCAAAGTAGACGGCACTGAAGCTTTCTTT.

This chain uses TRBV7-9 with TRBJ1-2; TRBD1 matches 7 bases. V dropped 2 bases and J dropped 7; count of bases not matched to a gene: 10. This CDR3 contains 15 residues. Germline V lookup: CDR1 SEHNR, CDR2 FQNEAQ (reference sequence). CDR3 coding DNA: TGTGCCAGCAGCTTAAATAGGGGGCGGAAGAGTGGCTACACCTTC. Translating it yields CASSLNRGRKSGYTF.